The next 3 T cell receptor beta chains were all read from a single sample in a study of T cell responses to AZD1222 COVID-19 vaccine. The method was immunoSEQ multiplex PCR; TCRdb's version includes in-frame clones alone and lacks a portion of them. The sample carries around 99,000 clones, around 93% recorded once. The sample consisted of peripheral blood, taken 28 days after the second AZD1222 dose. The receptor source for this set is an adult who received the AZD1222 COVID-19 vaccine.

The CDR3 DNA reads as TGTGCCAGCAGCTTGGGACGTACCACTGAAGCTTTCTTT. Amino acids: CASSLGRTTEAFF. V usage is TRBV5-5 and J usage is TRBJ1-1; D is uncertain. The CDR3 contains 13 residues. Germline assignment: CDR1 SGHKS and CDR2 YYEKEE (reference sequence). The V gene lost 0 bases and the J gene lost 4 bases, with 7 bases spanning the gap.

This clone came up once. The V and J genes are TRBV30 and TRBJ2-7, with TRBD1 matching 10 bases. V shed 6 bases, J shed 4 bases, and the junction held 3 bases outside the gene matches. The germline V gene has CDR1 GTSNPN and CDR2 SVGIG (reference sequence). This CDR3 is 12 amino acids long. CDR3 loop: CACDRGRYEQYF. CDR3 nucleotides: TGTGCCTGCGACAGGGGGCGGTACGAGCAGTACTTC.

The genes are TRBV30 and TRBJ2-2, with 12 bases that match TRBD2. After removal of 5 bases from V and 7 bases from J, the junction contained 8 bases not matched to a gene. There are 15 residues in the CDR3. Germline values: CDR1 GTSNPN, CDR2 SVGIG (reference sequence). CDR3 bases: TGTGCCTGGGAGAAGACTAGCGGGAGAGTCGGGGAGCTGTTTTTT. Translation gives CAWEKTSGRVGELFF.